This T cell receptor (beta chain) is drawn from a study of identical twins. Points from the study as a whole: Invariant populations such as MAIT and iNKT cells could partly muddle zero-insertion analyses. The study found excess low generation probability among twin-shared out-of-frame alpha sequences. Rather than following the same donors, the conclusions depended on cross-sectional statistical analysis.

TCRdb re-analysed the 5' RACE reads in MiXCR, keeping a single row per CDR3 protein. The sample lists 250,000 or so distinct CDR3 sequences, around 6.6% occurring once. On this clonotype itself: Its antigen remains unidentified.

These same data were also listed under a study on yellow fever vaccine responses in identical twins.

Sequencing used memory (CD45RO+) T cells sorted from blood. The receptor comes from a woman between 18 and 29 years old in good health.

CDR3 residues: CASRNTQQSHQHF. DNA for the CDR3: TGTGCCAGCAGAAATACACAGCAGAGTCACCAGCATTTT. This chain connects TRBV3-1 to TRBJ1-5, with no clear D. V lost 6 bases and J lost 12, with 18 bases in between. CDR1 is LGHDT, CDR2 YNNKEL, per germline (reference sequence). The CDR3 is 13 amino acids. The full variable domain, its missing parts supplied by reference TRBV3-1 and TRBJ1-5, is DTAVSQTPKYLVTQMGNDKSIKCEQNLGHDTMYWYKQDSKKFLKIMFSYNNKELIINETVPNRFSPKSPDKAHLNLHINSLELGDSAVYFCASRNTQQSHQHFGDGTRLSIL.